This T cell receptor (beta chain) was captured by sequencing in a study of T cells in Graves' hyperthyroidism and ophthalmopathy. Regions amplified from RNA transcripts were the TCR beta CDR3 regions. TCR CDR3 underwent first-round RT-PCR with the HTBI primer set. TCRdb re-derived calls from the multiplex PCR reads in MiXCR, one entry per CDR3 protein. This table has about half a million distinct CDR3 sequences, approximately 25% appearing once. This CDR3 has 14 residues. Trimming cost V 2 bases and J 6 bases; bases outside gene matches: 4. This clonotype was picked up many times. Sequencing was carried out using blood. The source of this sequence is a woman in her 30s with Graves' ophthalmopathy. The chain employs TRBV12-3 or TRBV12-4 and TRBJ2-7; 10 nucleotides align to TRBD1. Written as DNA, the CDR3 is TGTGCCAGCAGTTTAAATTGGGACAGGGGCGAGCAGTACTTC. It specifies CASSLNWDRGEQYF.